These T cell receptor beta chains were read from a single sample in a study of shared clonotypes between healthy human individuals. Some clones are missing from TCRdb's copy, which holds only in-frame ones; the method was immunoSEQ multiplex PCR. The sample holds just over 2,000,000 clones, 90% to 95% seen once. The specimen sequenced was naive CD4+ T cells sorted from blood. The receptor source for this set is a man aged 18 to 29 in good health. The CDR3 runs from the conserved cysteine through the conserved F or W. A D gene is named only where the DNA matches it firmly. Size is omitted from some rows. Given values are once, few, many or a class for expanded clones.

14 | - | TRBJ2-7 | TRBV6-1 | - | CAGQRDTSSYEQYF
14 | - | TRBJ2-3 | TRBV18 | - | CASSPGSGTDTQYF
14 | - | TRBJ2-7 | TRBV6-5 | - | CASSRKRVSYEQYF
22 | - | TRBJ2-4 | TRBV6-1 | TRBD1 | CASSEALSYGDRGLIAKNIQYF
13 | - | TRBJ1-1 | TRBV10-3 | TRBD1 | CAIGRQGLTEAFF
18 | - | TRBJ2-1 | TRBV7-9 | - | CASSLRFRASALDNEQFF
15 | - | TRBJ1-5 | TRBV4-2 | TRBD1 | CASSQSGQGNQPQHF
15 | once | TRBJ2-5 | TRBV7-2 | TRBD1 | CASTLRGRGQETQYF
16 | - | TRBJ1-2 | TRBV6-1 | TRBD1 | CASSGVGDRSLNGYTF
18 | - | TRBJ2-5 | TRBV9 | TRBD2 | CASSFGLAGTTLWETQYF
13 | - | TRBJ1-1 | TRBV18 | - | CASSPAGSTEAFF
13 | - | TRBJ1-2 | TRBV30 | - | CAWSVGRGNGYTF
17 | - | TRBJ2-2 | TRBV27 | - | CASSFGFRTANTGELFF
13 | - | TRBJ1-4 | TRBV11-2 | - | CASGRGSLEKLFF
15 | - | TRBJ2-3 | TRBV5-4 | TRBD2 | CASSLDAGGTDTQYF
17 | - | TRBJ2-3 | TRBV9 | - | CASSVEGVWSSTDTQYF